This passage covers 13 T cell receptor beta chains from one sample sequenced in a study of blood T cell repertoires in COVID-19. Clones were sequenced by immunoSEQ multiplex PCR, and TCRdb holds only the in-frame ones, with some missing. The data contain approximately 140,000 clones, 84% of them singletons. The sequencing input was PBMCs or T cells enriched from blood (not recorded which). The receptors here all came from a woman aged 45-60 years who had been exposed to COVID-19.

The J gene is TRBJ2-2, the V gene TRBV5-4, with TRBD2 identical over 7 bases. This CDR3 is 15 amino acids long. After removal of 4 bases from V and 4 bases from J, the junction contained 7 bases not matched to a gene. Germline V CDR1 and CDR2: SGHNT, YYREEE (reference sequence). CDR3 DNA: TGTGCCAGCAGCCCGGGACTACGAACCACCGGGGAGCTGTTTTTT. This sequence encodes CASSPGLRTTGELFF.

The chain has TRBV7-2 and TRBJ2-5, with 7 bases aligning to TRBD1. CDR1 and CDR2 from the germline V gene are SGHTA and FQGNSA. Trimming cost V 6 bases and J 4 bases; bases outside gene matches: 8. The CDR3 is 14 residues long. The CDR3 spells CASSPNYRGETQYF. The CDR3 DNA sequence: TGTGCCAGCAGTCCAAACTACAGGGGAGAGACCCAGTACTTC. Full variable domain (missing parts from reference TRBV7-2 and TRBJ2-5): GAGVSQSPSNKVTEKGKDVELRCDPISGHTALYWYRQSLGQGLEFLIYFQGNSAPDKSGLPSDRFSAERTGGSVSTLTIQRTQQEDSAVYLCASSPNYRGETQYFGPGTRLLVL.

There are a few counts of this clone. The V call is TRBV9, the J call TRBJ2-1; 8 bases agree with TRBD2. Per the germline V gene, CDR1 is SGDLS and CDR2 is YYNGEE. The V and J ends lost 4 bases and 5 bases, in that order; junction bases with no gene match: 11. The CDR3 consists of 16 residues. CDR3 loop: CASSPQTSARDNEQFF. The CDR3 DNA is TGTGCCAGCAGCCCCCAGACTAGCGCGAGGGACAATGAGCAGTTCTTC.

The chain employs TRBV19 and TRBJ2-7, with D maybe TRBD1 (6 bases). This CDR3 contains 14 residues. Looked up from germline, CDR1 is LNHDA and CDR2 is SQIVND (reference sequence). The V end was cut by 4 bases, the J end by 5 bases, with 15 bases between. The CDR3 DNA reads as TGTGCCAGTAGTACCTACAGGGAGCTTGACGAGCAGTACTTC. Amino acid sequence: CASSTYRELDEQYF.

The rearrangement links TRBV6-5 to TRBJ1-5; D may be TRBD1 (5 bases). Germline V gives CDR1 MNHEY, CDR2 SVGAGI. V lost 7 bases and J lost 2, with 9 bases in between. The CDR3 totals 13 residues. The CDR3 protein is CASTGVGNQPQHF. For the CDR3, the DNA is TGTGCCAGCACGGGGGTGGGCAATCAGCCCCAGCATTTT.

This clone was observed a single time. The genes are TRBV3-1 (or the pseudogene TRBV3-2) and TRBJ1-1, with 8 bases that match TRBD1. Trimming took 2 bases from V and 4 from J; bases not matched to a gene: 9. The CDR3 has 16 residues. CDR1 is LGHDT, CDR2 YNNKEL, per germline (reference sequence). The CDR3 DNA follows: TGTGCCAGCAGCCAAAACCCGAGGACAGGGAGCACTGAAGCTTTCTTT. Protein: CASSQNPRTGSTEAFF.

This clone was observed a few times. J is TRBJ2-1 and V is TRBV12-3 or TRBV12-4, with 7 bases that match TRBD2. The CDR3 covers 13 residues. V was clipped by 1 base and J by 8 bases; unmatched bases: 2. CDR3 in amino acids: CASSLGLADEQFF. The CDR3 DNA sequence: TGTGCCAGCAGTTTAGGCCTAGCGGATGAGCAGTTCTTC.

The chain employs TRBV5-1 and TRBJ1-1; no definite D call. Germline V lookup: CDR1 SGHRS, CDR2 YFSETQ. The CDR3 is 13 residues long. With 0 bases removed from V and 6 bases from J, the gap between germline ends came to 9 bases. CDR3 sequence reads: CASSLVGKAEAFF. CDR3 nucleotides: TGCGCCAGCAGCTTGGTCGGGAAGGCTGAAGCTTTCTTT.

The J gene is TRBJ2-3, the V gene TRBV3-1 (or the pseudogene TRBV3-2), with 9 bases identical to TRBD2. V shed 0 bases and J 4 bases; nucleotides not matched to a gene: 8. Per germline, CDR1 LGHDT and CDR2 YNNKEL (reference sequence). The CDR3 extends over 17 amino acids. The CDR3 is CASSQDWAGGRADTQYF. The CDR3 DNA reads TGTGCCAGCAGCCAAGACTGGGCGGGGGGGCGCGCAGATACGCAGTATTTT.

Here the CDR3 DNA reads TGTGCCAGCAGCCAGGTCGCCGTCGGCGGGAACTATGGCTACACCTTC. It yields the protein CASSQVAVGGNYGYTF. V is TRBV3-1 (or the pseudogene TRBV3-2) and J is TRBJ1-2; no reliable D call. The germline V gene encodes CDR1 LGHDT and CDR2 YNNKEL (reference sequence). Between the trimmed V and J ends, which lost 3 bases and 2 bases, there was a span of 16 bases. The CDR3 extends over 16 amino acids.

J is TRBJ2-1 and V is TRBV7-7, with TRBD2 matching over 13 bases. Germline V gene lookup returns CDR1 SSHAT and CDR2 FNYEAQ (reference sequence). CDR3 length equals 15 residues. The V and J ends lost 0 bases and 9 bases, in that order; junction bases with no gene match: 2. CDR3 loop: CASSLARTSGSEQFF. The CDR3, as DNA: TGTGCCAGCAGCTTAGCCCGGACTAGCGGGAGTGAGCAGTTCTTC.

This chain connects TRBV2 to TRBJ2-1; TRBD1 might be the D (6 bases). Germline lookup yields CDR1 SNHLY and CDR2 FYNNEI. Trimming took 2 bases from V and 5 from J, leaving 16 bases between them. The CDR3 extends over 16 amino acids. As DNA, the CDR3 is TGTGCCAGCAGTGAATTGGCAGGGGTTCTAAACAATGAGCAGTTCTTC. This encodes CASSELAGVLNNEQFF.

The chain combines TRBV3-1 (or the pseudogene TRBV3-2) with TRBJ1-3; D gene ambiguous. The CDR3 runs to 13 residues. Germline V gene sequence: CDR1 LGHDT, CDR2 YNNKEL (reference sequence). The V gene lost 4 bases and the J gene lost 0 bases, with 4 bases spanning the gap. The CDR3 spells CASSPTSGNTIYF. DNA for the CDR3: TGTGCCAGCAGCCCTACCTCTGGAAACACCATATATTTT.